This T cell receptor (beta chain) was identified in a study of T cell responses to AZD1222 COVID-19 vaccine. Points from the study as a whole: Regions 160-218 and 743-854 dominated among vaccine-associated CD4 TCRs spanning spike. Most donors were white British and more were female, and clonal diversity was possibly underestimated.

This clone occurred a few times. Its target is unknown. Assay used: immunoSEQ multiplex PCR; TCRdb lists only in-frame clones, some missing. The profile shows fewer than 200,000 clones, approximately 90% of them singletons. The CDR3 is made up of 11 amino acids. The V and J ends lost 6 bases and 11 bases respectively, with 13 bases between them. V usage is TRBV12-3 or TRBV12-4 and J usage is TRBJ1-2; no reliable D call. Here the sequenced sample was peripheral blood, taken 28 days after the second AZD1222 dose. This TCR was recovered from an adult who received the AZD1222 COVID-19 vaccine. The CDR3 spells CASSWGAGYTF. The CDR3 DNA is TGTGCCAGCAGCTGGGGAGCGGGGTACACCTTC.